Given below is one T cell receptor beta chain in context. The germline V and J ends were trimmed by 5 bases and 2 bases, with 16 bases remaining between them. Germline loops: CDR1 MNHEY, CDR2 SMNVEV (reference sequence). The CDR3 sequence is 15 residues long. These data belong to a study of T cell responses to AZD1222 COVID-19 vaccine. Sequenced by immunoSEQ multiplex PCR; TCRdb stores in-frame clones only, minus some. The sample has more than 80,000 clones; roughly nine tenths are singletons. This TCR was sampled from an adult in good health. The specimen was peripheral blood, collected on day 0 of AZD1222 vaccination. The chain couples TRBV27 to TRBJ2-7; weak D call: TRBD1 (6 bases). CDR3 nucleotide sequence: TGTGCCAGCAGTGGGAGAAGAACAGGGACCTACGAGCAGTACTTC. The encoded protein is CASSGRRTGTYEQYF.